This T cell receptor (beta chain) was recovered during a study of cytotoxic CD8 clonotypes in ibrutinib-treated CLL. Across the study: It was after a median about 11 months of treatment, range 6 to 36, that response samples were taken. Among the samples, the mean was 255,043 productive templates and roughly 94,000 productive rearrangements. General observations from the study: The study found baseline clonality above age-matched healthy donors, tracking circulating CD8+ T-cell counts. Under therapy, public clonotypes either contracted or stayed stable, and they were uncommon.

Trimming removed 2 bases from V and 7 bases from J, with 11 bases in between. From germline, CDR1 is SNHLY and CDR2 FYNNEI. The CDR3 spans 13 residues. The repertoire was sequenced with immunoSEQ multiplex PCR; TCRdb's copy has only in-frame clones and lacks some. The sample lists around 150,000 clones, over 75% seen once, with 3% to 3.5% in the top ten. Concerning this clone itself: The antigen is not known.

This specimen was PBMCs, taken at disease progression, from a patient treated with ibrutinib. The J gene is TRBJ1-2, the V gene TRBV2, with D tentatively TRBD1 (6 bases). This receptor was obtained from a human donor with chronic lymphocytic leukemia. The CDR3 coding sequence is TGTGCCAGCAGTGAAAGGGGGGCCGGTGGCTACACCTTC. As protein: CASSERGAGGYTF.